Below, one T cell receptor beta chain is given with its context. Its matching antigen is unknown. Other DNA sequences of this sample code for an identical CDR3. The sample is drawn from a study of shared clonotypes between healthy human individuals. General study points: Among several donors, approximately 5% of naive CD4 clonotypes were found in common. It was only blood that was sampled, and tissue repertoires likely differ.

Only in-frame clones appear in the TCRdb table, and some are missing; sequencing was by immunoSEQ multiplex PCR. The sample includes around 720,000 clones, around four fifths of them seen just once. This TCR derives from a woman aged 25 to 39 in good health. Sequencing input: memory CD4+ T cells sorted from blood. Specified subset: CD45RA-negative fraction.

For the CDR3, the DNA is TGTGCCAGCAGCGTAGAGGAGGGGTCCCTCTATGGCTACACCTTC. It is translated as CASSVEEGSLYGYTF. J is TRBJ1-2 and V is TRBV9; perhaps TRBD1 as D (5 bases). This CDR3 contains 15 residues. Deletions cut 0 bases from V and 4 bases from J, with 13 bases between. Germline assignment: CDR1 SGDLS and CDR2 YYNGEE.